This paragraph reports one T cell receptor beta chain. These data belong to a study of shared clonotypes between healthy human individuals. The assay was immunoSEQ multiplex PCR, and TCRdb's table has in-frame clones only and misses some. The data hold about 530,000 clones, with almost 97% observed a single time. The length of the CDR3 is 13 residues. V was cut by 0 bases and J by 7 bases, with 10 bases left in between. The germline CDR1 and CDR2 sequences are SGHRS and YFSETQ. The rearrangement links TRBV5-1 to TRBJ1-1, with D maybe TRBD1 (5 bases). The receptor comes from a woman between 25 and 40 years old in good health. The specimen sequenced was naive CD4+ T cells sorted from blood. Subset reported: CD45RA+ positively selected. The CDR3 DNA reads as TGCGCCAGCAGCTTGGGGCAGGGTGTTGAAGCTTTCTTT. Amino acid sequence: CASSLGQGVEAFF.